This T cell receptor beta chain originates from a study of shared clonotypes between healthy human individuals (dated by TCRdb to about 2020). Some background on the complete study: A couple of women and three men aged 18 to 49 years were included in the cohort. For each donor, three plates each were used for CD4 naive and CD4 memory, two plates were used for CD8 naive, and one plate was used for CD8 memory. To increase sequencing depth and limit assay-specific biases, different laboratories used diverse techniques to prepare libraries and sequence TCR repertoires. To estimate repertoire size and how much clonotype sharing occurs between individuals, the study deeply sequenced the blood TCR repertoires of about 5 healthy adults. Leukapheresis yielded between about 0.9 and 10 billion PBMCs per donor. Overall study outcomes, separate from this receptor: Naive subsets generally had larger estimated clonotype richness than memory subsets. The small number of donors limited the genetic and exposure-history diversity represented. Clonotypes shared by all four sorted-subset donors showed higher generation probabilities than non-shared clonotypes. Incomplete sequencing was indicated by rarefaction of sorted-subset datasets, despite the large sequencing depth. Pairwise subsampling indicated that sequencing depth was expected to affect the degree of clonotype sharing among donors. Sharing across several donors was observed for about 5% of naive CD4, less than 4% of naive CD8, 2.3% of memory CD4, and about 0.4% of memory CD8 clonotypes. Sampling was restricted to blood, and TCR repertoires in tissues likely differ from the TCR repertoires found in blood.

For the CD8 naive samples, CD45RO-negative cells were positively selected for CCR7, yielding a CD45RA+CCR7+ population from which TemRA cells were excluded. Healthy HIV-negative adults with no recently reported acute infections or vaccinations were included as donors. All donors were Caucasian adults living in Nashville, Tennessee, USA. Blood was collected by leukapheresis, and PBMCs were isolated by Ficoll-Histopaque density gradient centrifugation and then cryopreserved in liquid nitrogen vapor phase. Purity and quantity of every magnetically sorted T cell population were checked by analytical flow cytometry. Genomic DNA was isolated from each sorted fraction and quantified by UV absorbance on a Nanodrop 2000c. Using the deep immunoSEQ assay, TCR CDR3 regions were amplified from genomic DNA by multiplex PCR. Extracted genomic DNA from each cell subset was spread evenly across all wells of several immunoSEQ 96-well plates, with each plate serving as a replicate. For sorted subsets, roughly 200 ng of genomic DNA, equivalent to around 30,000 T cell genomes, went into each replicate PCR. Purified libraries were quantified with a Qubit 3.0 fluorometer, sized on a Bioanalyzer 2100, and re-quantified with the KAPA Library Quantification kit. Every immunoSEQ 96-well plate was sequenced on a dedicated single-read 150-cycle Illumina NextSeq 550 flow cell. The authors' analysis ran thus. Because only junctional sequences without quality scores were contained in the immunoSEQ output, filtering matching that applied to full-length reads could not be performed. To assign V/J genes and CDR3, sequences were annotated against IMGT germline references using PyIR, a Python wrapper for IgBLAST v1.9. Any read was removed if the V/J assignment was weak (E-value above 1e-6), the CDR3 was missing, or the read contained stop codons, out-of-frame junctions, or ambiguous translated residues. A V3J clonotype was defined by an identical inferred V gene, J gene, and CDR3 amino acid sequence. Percentage overlap between repertoires was computed as shared unique clonotypes divided by the size of the smaller repertoire. Richness of each repertoire was evaluated using RTK rarefaction, the Chao1 estimator, and Recon v2.1 estimates of unobserved clonotypes. Generation probabilities were computed with OLGA for all TCRbeta clonotypes obtained by the gDNA method from several donors. The clones in this table, taken by TCRdb from immuneACCESS, are in-frame only. Not every clone is retained; where verified, under half of the shortfall comes from an unresolved V gene, and the cause of the rest is unknown. V and J calls and clone size come straight from that table; D and trimming were deduced from the DNA. Present in this sample are millions of clones, approximately 94% of which were seen just once. The top ten clones comprise 1.5% to 2% of the sample.

For CDR1 and CDR2, the germline V gene lists MDHEN and SYDVKM. The junction shows trimming of 5 bases on V and 2 bases on J, plus 10 bases between the germline ends. Including cysteine and phenylalanine, the CDR3 has 14 amino acids. The DNA shown is the 42-base CDR3, in frame from base 1. To note about this clone: The specificity of this receptor is unknown. No base quality information exists; no much larger clone differs at one position.

The sample consisted of naive CD8+ T cells from PBMCs. The cell subset or site label corresponds to: CD45RA+CCR7+. The sequence is built from TRBV28 and TRBJ1-5; the D gene assignment is ambiguous. This sequence originates from a young man in good health. Some clones in this sample may be carry-over from other donors' samples. The CDR3: CASSPPPRNQPQHF. Read as DNA, the sequence is TGTGCCAGCAGTCCTCCGCCTCGCAATCAGCCCCAGCATTTT.